The 19 T cell receptor beta chains reported below all come from one sample, sequenced in a study of blood T cell repertoires in COVID-19 (dated by TCRdb to the early 2020s). Library preparation was by the immunoSEQ multiplex PCR assay. The source is immuneACCESS, and TCRdb retained only in-frame sequences with V and J called. Part of the clones is not carried over; for the studies checked, unresolved V genes explain less than half of this, and the remainder is unexplained. The sample table records 200,000 to 250,000 clones; roughly nine tenths of these occur just once. The ten largest clones add up to roughly 2.7% of the sample. Sequenced input: PBMCs or T cells enriched from blood (not recorded which). These receptors all come from a woman aged 25 to 39 who had recovered from COVID-19.

V and J are TRBV9 and TRBJ2-1; D may be TRBD2 (6 bases). Looked up from germline, CDR1 is SGDLS and CDR2 is YYNGEE. The germline V and J ends were trimmed by 4 bases and 7 bases, with 15 bases remaining between them. This CDR3 has 14 amino acids. CDR3: CASSFGIGGNEQFF. The CDR3 region has the DNA TGTGCCAGCAGCTTCGGGATTGGAGGGAATGAGCAGTTCTTC.

The gene calls are TRBV5-1 and TRBJ2-2, with TRBD1 identical over 8 bases. J gave up 4 bases and V 4 bases, and 9 bases lay outside the gene matches. The V gene's germline CDR1 is SGHRS and CDR2 YFSETQ. The CDR3 sequence is 16 residues long. The CDR3 DNA reads as TGCGCCAGCAGCCTCCAGGACAGGGCAGGCACCGGGGAGCTGTTTTTT. Its protein is CASSLQDRAGTGELFF.

This clone was seen only a few times. V gene TRBV7-2 combines with J gene TRBJ1-2, with unresolved D. This CDR3 spans 18 amino acids. Germline CDR1 and CDR2: SGHTA and FQGNSA. Trimming took 6 bases from V and 5 from J, leaving 28 bases between them. The CDR3 protein is CASRPKAISPEQIYGYTF. For the CDR3, the DNA is TGTGCCAGCAGGCCTAAAGCCATCAGTCCGGAGCAAATATATGGCTACACCTTC. The variable domain in full, completed from reference TRBV7-2 and TRBJ1-2, reads GAGVSQSPSNKVTEKGKDVELRCDPISGHTALYWYRQSLGQGLEFLIYFQGNSAPDKSGLPSDRFSAERTGGSVSTLTIQRTQQEDSAVYLCASRPKAISPEQIYGYTFGSGTRLTVV.

J is TRBJ2-2 and V is TRBV11-2; 7 bases align to TRBD1. Germline CDR1 SGHAT, CDR2 FQNNGV. This CDR3 contains 14 residues. The CDR3 DNA is TGTGTTAGCAACAGGGGCCCGAACACCGGGGAGCTGTTTTTT. Its translation is CVSNRGPNTGELFF.

The V gene is TRBV7-2, the J gene TRBJ2-2, with 13 bases lining up with TRBD2. After removal of 2 bases from V and 5 bases from J, the junction contained 5 bases not matched to a gene. Germline-derived CDR1 and CDR2 are SGHTA and FQGNSA. CDR3 length: 17 amino acids. In DNA form, the CDR3 reads TGTGCCAGCAGCTTAAGGGTACTAGCGGGGGGGACCGGGGAGCTGTTTTTT. Translating it yields CASSLRVLAGGTGELFF.

The chain combines TRBV6-4 with TRBJ2-3; 7 bases are shared with TRBD2. The germline CDR1 and CDR2 sequences are MRHNA and SNTAGT. The CDR3 has 13 amino acids. After removal of 4 bases from V and 5 bases from J, the junction contained 3 bases not matched to a gene. This CDR3 reads CASSGEGGDTQYF. As DNA, the CDR3 is TGTGCCAGCAGTGGGGAGGGAGGAGATACGCAGTATTTT.

The chain's CDR3 is CASSFGGTGNTIYF. The CDR3 DNA follows: TGTGCCAGCAGCTTCGGGGGTACTGGAAACACCATATATTTT. This rearrangement joins TRBV7-2 to TRBJ1-3; possibly TRBD1 for D (5 bases). Trimming took 3 bases from V and 2 from J, leaving 8 bases between them. The germline V gene has CDR1 SGHTA and CDR2 FQGNSA. This CDR3 is 14 amino acids long. The entire variable domain, with the rest obtained from reference TRBV7-2 and TRBJ1-3, is as follows: GAGVSQSPSNKVTEKGKDVELRCDPISGHTALYWYRQSLGQGLEFLIYFQGNSAPDKSGLPSDRFSAERTGGSVSTLTIQRTQQEDSAVYLCASSFGGTGNTIYFGEGSWLTVV.

This clone has only a few counts. The CDR3: CASSMTGANTGELFF. The CDR3 DNA is TGTGCCAGCAGCATGACAGGGGCGAACACCGGGGAGCTGTTTTTT. The rearrangement uses TRBV7-3 and TRBJ2-2, with 8 bases identical to TRBD1. This CDR3 is built from 15 residues. CDR1 is SGHTA and CDR2 is FQGTGA in the germline V gene. V was pared by 5 bases and J by 0 bases, with 2 bases of the junction left unmatched.

The chain uses TRBV18 and TRBJ2-1; 9 nucleotides agree with TRBD1. The CDR3 contains 15 residues. The ends lost 6 bases at V and 8 bases at J; junction bases unmatched: 11. Germline V gives CDR1 KGHSH, CDR2 LQKENI. The CDR3 loop is CASSYLGQGIHEQFF. Here the CDR3 DNA reads TGTGCCAGCTCCTACCTGGGACAGGGTATCCATGAGCAGTTCTTC.

The CDR3 region is CASSQDERGGRETQYF. The CDR3 coding sequence is TGTGCCAGCAGCCAAGATGAACGCGGGGGGCGCGAGACCCAGTACTTC. This chain uses TRBV4-2 with TRBJ2-5; the match to TRBD2 covers 8 bases. With 0 bases clipped from V and 5 bases from J, the junction kept 8 bases outside the gene matches. This CDR3 region has 16 residues. Germline CDR1 is LGHNA and CDR2 is YNFKEQ.

This clone was observed once. The chain couples TRBV7-2 to TRBJ1-1; D might be TRBD1 (6 bases). Germline CDR1 and CDR2: SGHTA and FQGNSA. Trimming shortened V by 2 bases and J by 6 bases, and 10 bases separated the two germline ends. The length of the CDR3 is 13 residues. This CDR3 is CASSLRGGSEAFF. The CDR3 region has the DNA TGTGCCAGCAGCTTAAGGGGGGGGTCTGAAGCTTTCTTT.

The V and J genes are TRBV5-5 and TRBJ1-4, with TRBD1 as a possible D gene (5 bases). The V and J ends lost 5 bases and 5 bases respectively, with 22 bases between them. CDR3 length equals 17 residues. Germline values: CDR1 SGHKS, CDR2 YYEKEE (reference sequence). CDR3 sequence reads: CASSFTLPGTLNEKLFF. The CDR3 DNA is TGTGCCAGCAGTTTTACCCTACCCGGGACTCTAAATGAAAAACTGTTTTTT.

The chain employs TRBV5-6 and TRBJ1-5, with D unclear. This CDR3 is 15 amino acids long. Per the germline V gene, CDR1 is SGHDT and CDR2 is YYEEEE. Trimming cost V 4 bases and J 3 bases, with 14 bases left between them. Here the CDR3 DNA reads TGTGCCAGCAGCCGTTATATCACAACCAATCAGCCCCAGCATTTT. Translated, it gives CASSRYITTNQPQHF.

V and J are TRBV3-1 (or the pseudogene TRBV3-2) and TRBJ2-2; 13 bases are a match to TRBD2. Germline assignment: CDR1 LGHDT and CDR2 YNNKEL (reference sequence). CDR3 length equals 16 residues. V lost 4 bases and J lost 5; bases outside the gene matches: 4. In nucleotides, the CDR3 is TGTGCCAGCAGCCCGACTAGCGGGGGGTTAACCGGGGAGCTGTTTTTT. Translated: CASSPTSGGLTGELFF.

Worth noting for this clone: Other DNA sequences in the same sample also yield this CDR3. The chain links TRBV7-2 to TRBJ1-3; the D is unclear. The CDR3 runs 14 residues. CDR1 and CDR2 from the germline V gene are SGHTA and FQGNSA. V lost 8 bases and J 1 base, leaving 12 bases between the germline ends. The CDR3 protein is CASSPAGSGNTIYF. The CDR3 DNA follows: TGTGCCAGCTCCCCGGCAGGATCTGGAAACACCATATATTTT.

The V and J genes are TRBV7-6 and TRBJ2-7; 9 positions agree with TRBD2. Germline CDR1 reads SGHVS; CDR2 reads FNYEAQ. V lost 5 bases, J lost 6 bases, and 8 bases stayed unmatched. The CDR3 totals 14 residues. This chain's CDR3 is CASSEIAGVPEQYF. The CDR3, as DNA: TGTGCCAGCAGCGAGATAGCGGGGGTTCCCGAGCAGTACTTC.

V is TRBV11-2 and J is TRBJ1-6; D not resolved. The CDR3 is 16 amino acids. V gave up 5 bases and J gave up 0 bases, with 11 bases separating them. Germline lookup yields CDR1 SGHAT and CDR2 FQNNGV. Written as DNA, the CDR3 is TGTGCCAGCAGCCTGGGCCCGAGCTCCTATAATTCACCCCTCCACTTT. This sequence encodes CASSLGPSSYNSPLHF.

This chain links TRBV18 with TRBJ2-5; 11 bases are shared with TRBD2. CDR3 length: 14 residues. The germline gives CDR1 KGHSH, CDR2 LQKENI. The trim removed 5 bases at V and 5 bases at J, leaving 4 bases unmatched. DNA for the CDR3: TGTGCCAGCTCAACTAGCGGGGGCTACGAGACCCAGTACTTC. This sequence encodes CASSTSGGYETQYF.

The chain couples TRBV18 to TRBJ1-1, with TRBD1 as a possible D gene (6 bases). The ends were cut back, 4 bases at V and 5 bases at J, with 14 bases in the middle. The germline gives CDR1 KGHSH, CDR2 LQKENI. This CDR3 spans 14 amino acids. The CDR3 here is CASSRLGAGTEAFF. The CDR3 nucleotides read TGTGCCAGCTCACGCCTGGGGGCGGGTACTGAAGCTTTCTTT.